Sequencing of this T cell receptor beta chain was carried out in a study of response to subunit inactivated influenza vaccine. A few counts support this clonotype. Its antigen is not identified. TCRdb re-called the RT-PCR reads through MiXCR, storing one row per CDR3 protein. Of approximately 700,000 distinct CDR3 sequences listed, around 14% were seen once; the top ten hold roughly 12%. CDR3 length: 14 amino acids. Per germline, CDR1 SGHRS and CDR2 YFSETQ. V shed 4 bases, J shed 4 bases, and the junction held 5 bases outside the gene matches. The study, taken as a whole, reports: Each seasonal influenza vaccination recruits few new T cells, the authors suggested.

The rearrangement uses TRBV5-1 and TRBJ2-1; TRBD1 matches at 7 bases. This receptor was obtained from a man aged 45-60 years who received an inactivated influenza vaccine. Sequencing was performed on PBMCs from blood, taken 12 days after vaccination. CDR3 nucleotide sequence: TGCGCCAGCAGCCAAGGACAGGCGTACAATGAGCAGTTCTTC. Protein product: CASSQGQAYNEQFF.